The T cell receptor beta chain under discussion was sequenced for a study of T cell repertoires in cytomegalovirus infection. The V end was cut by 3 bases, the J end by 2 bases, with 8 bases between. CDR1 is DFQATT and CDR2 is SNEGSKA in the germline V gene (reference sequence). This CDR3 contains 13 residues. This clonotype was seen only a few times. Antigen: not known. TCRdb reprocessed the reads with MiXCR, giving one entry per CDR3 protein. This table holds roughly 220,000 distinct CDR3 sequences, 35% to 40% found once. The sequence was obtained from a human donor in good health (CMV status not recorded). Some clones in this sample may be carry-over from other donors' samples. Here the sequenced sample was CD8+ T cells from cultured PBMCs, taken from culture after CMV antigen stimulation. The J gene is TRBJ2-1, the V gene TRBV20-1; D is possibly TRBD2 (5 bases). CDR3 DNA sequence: TGCAGTGCTAGCACCGGGGCCTACAATGAGCAGTTCTTC. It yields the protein CSASTGAYNEQFF.